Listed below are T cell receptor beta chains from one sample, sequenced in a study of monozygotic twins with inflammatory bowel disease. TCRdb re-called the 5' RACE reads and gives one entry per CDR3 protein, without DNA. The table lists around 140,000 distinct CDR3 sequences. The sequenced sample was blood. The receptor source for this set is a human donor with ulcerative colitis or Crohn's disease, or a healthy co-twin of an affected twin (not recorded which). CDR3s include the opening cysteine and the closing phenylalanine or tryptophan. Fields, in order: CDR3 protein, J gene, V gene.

CDR3 protein: CASRPGAHSIQETQYF
J gene: TRBJ2-5
V gene: TRBV5-1

CDR3 protein: CSAPWPGEPNSPLHF
J gene: TRBJ1-6
V gene: TRBV20-1

CDR3 protein: CASSSRDRGIYGYTF
J gene: TRBJ1-2
V gene: TRBV6-5

CDR3 protein: CATSRARTQGMQYF
J gene: TRBJ2-3
V gene: TRBV15

CDR3 protein: CATSRGGQGAANEKLFF
J gene: TRBJ1-4
V gene: TRBV15

CDR3 protein: CASSYPILAGVVYEQYF
J gene: TRBJ2-7
V gene: TRBV6-2/TRBV6-3

CDR3 protein: CASRKQSSNEKLFF
J gene: TRBJ1-4
V gene: TRBV5-1

CDR3 protein: CAWSFKGAHLSGNTIYF
J gene: TRBJ1-3
V gene: TRBV30

CDR3 protein: CASSVGLAGVGYNEQFF
J gene: TRBJ2-1
V gene: TRBV9

CDR3 protein: CASRRDSTGELFF
J gene: TRBJ2-2
V gene: TRBV12-3/TRBV12-4

CDR3 protein: CSARDAGTTDTQYF
J gene: TRBJ2-3
V gene: TRBV20-1

CDR3 protein: CASSHGTQSTGELFF
J gene: TRBJ2-2
V gene: TRBV5-1